One sample yielded the 2 T cell receptor beta chains listed below, sequenced in a study of blood T cells in healthy people across ages. Using a J-beta primer mix together with a sample-barcoded 5' primer, a second PCR was run for 7 to 11 cycles. A single record per CDR3 protein comes from TCRdb applying MiXCR to the 5' RACE reads. The sample contains 630,000 or so distinct CDR3 sequences, about 30% of which appear only once. Sequenced: blood. The receptors shown here come from a woman aged 80 or over in good health.

This clonotype was detected ten times or more. The V and J genes are TRBV20-1 and TRBJ2-7; TRBD2 matches at 9 bases. Per germline, CDR1 DFQATT and CDR2 SNEGSKA (reference sequence). The CDR3 is 15 amino acids. After removal of 6 bases from V and 6 bases from J, the junction contained 15 bases not matched to a gene. In nucleotides, the CDR3 is TGCAGTGCCGTTTCTCGGAGCGGGGGGTTTGGCGAGCAGTACTTC. Protein: CSAVSRSGGFGEQYF.

This clonotype turned up a few times. The genes are TRBV6-5 and TRBJ1-1, with TRBD1 identical over 7 bases. This CDR3 is built from 13 residues. Germline loops: CDR1 MNHEY, CDR2 SVGAGI. Losses at the gene ends were 5 bases for V and 11 bases for J; bases not matched to a gene: 11. Here the CDR3 DNA reads TGTGCCAGCAGTGGCAGACCACAGGGGAAGGCTTTCTTT. It specifies CASSGRPQGKAFF.